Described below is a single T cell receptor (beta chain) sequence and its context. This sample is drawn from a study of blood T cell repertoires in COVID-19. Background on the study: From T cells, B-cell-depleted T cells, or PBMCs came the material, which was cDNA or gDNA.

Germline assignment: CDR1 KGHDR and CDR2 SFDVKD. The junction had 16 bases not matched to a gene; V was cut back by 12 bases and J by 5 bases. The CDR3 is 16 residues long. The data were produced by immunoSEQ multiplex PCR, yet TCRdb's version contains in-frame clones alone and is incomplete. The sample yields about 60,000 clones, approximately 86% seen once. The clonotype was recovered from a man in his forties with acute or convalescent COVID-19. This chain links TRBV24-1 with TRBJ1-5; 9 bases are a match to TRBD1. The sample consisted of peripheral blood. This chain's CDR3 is CAPQDRCTGGDQPQHF. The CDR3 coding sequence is TGTGCCCCTCAAGACCGATGTACAGGGGGCGATCAGCCCCAGCATTTT.